The 15 T cell receptor beta chains listed next were all sequenced from one sample in a study of tumor-infiltrating lymphocytes in localized non-small cell lung cancer. TCRdb keeps only in-frame clones here, not all; method: immunoSEQ multiplex PCR. Of about 24,000 clones listed, about three fifths are singletons. The sequenced sample was lung tumor tissue. The receptor set was obtained from a human donor with non-small cell lung cancer.

The V and J genes are TRBV6-1 and TRBJ2-2; D could derive from TRBD1 or TRBD2 (5 bases each). Germline lookup yields CDR1 MNHNS and CDR2 SASEGT. The V end lost 6 bases, the J end lost 2 bases, and 10 bases lay between the germline ends. This CDR3 is 14 amino acids long. CDR3 coding DNA: TGTGCCAGCAGGACAGACTATAACACCGGGGAGCTGTTTTTT. Its translation: CASRTDYNTGELFF.

This clone was counted between two and nine times. This chain connects TRBV6-5 to TRBJ1-2; no reliable D call. This CDR3 has 14 residues. Per the germline V gene, CDR1 is MNHEY and CDR2 is SVGAGI. V was clipped by 0 bases and J by 0 bases, with 5 bases between them. The CDR3 sequence: CASSYSPTNYGYTF. CDR3 nucleotide sequence: TGTGCCAGCAGTTACTCCCCGACTAACTATGGCTACACCTTC.

This sequence joins TRBV2 and TRBJ1-1; the D gene is possibly TRBD1 (5 bases). Germline CDR1 SNHLY, CDR2 FYNNEI. V was cut by 5 bases and J by 4 bases, with 17 bases left in between. The CDR3 is made up of 15 amino acids. CDR3 amino acids: CASSQRGPLSTEAFF. The CDR3 coding sequence is TGTGCCAGCAGTCAGAGGGGCCCCCTGAGCACTGAAGCTTTCTTT.

The rearrangement joins TRBV7-2 to TRBJ2-5, with 8 bases that match TRBD2. The CDR3 consists of 15 residues. After removal of 8 bases from V and 5 bases from J, the junction contained 13 bases not matched to a gene. Germline V gene lookup returns CDR1 SGHTA and CDR2 FQGNSA. The CDR3 bases are TGTGCCAGCGCCTCCCACGGGGGGGAGTGGGAGACCCAGTACTTC. Residues: CASASHGGEWETQYF. Variable domain in full (rest from reference TRBV7-2 and TRBJ2-5): GAGVSQSPSNKVTEKGKDVELRCDPISGHTALYWYRQSLGQGLEFLIYFQGNSAPDKSGLPSDRFSAERTGGSVSTLTIQRTQQEDSAVYLCASASHGGEWETQYFGPGTRLLVL.

This chain uses TRBV6-1 with TRBJ1-1; D unclear. The V and J ends lost 3 bases and 1 base respectively, with 15 bases between them. The CDR3 is 16 amino acids. Germline CDR1 MNHNS, CDR2 SASEGT. This CDR3 reads CASSDEGLERNTEAFF. The CDR3, as DNA: TGTGCCAGCAGTGACGAGGGCCTAGAACGGAACACTGAAGCTTTCTTT.

The chain links TRBV14 to TRBJ2-5; 7 bases line up with TRBD2. V lost 8 bases and J lost 4; bases outside the gene matches: 10. Germline loops: CDR1 SGHDN, CDR2 FVKESK. The CDR3 length is 14 residues. The CDR3 loop reads CASSWGGARETQYF. The CDR3 region has the DNA TGTGCCAGCTCCTGGGGGGGTGCGAGAGAGACCCAGTACTTC. The full variable domain, rest sourced from reference TRBV14 and TRBJ2-5, is EAGVTQFPSHSVIEKGQTVTLRCDPISGHDNLYWYRRVMGKEIKFLLHFVKESKQDESGMPNNRFLAERTGGTYSTLKVQPAELEDSGVYFCASSWGGARETQYFGPGTRLLVL.

V gene TRBV30 combines with J gene TRBJ1-1; TRBD1 matches at 11 bases. The CDR3 has 14 residues. The V gene end was trimmed by 7 bases and the J gene end by 5 bases; junction bases not matched to a gene: 9. Germline lookup yields CDR1 GTSNPN and CDR2 SVGIG (reference sequence). CDR3 residues: CALTRDRGGTEAFF. Here the CDR3 DNA reads TGTGCCTTGACCCGGGACAGGGGGGGTACTGAAGCTTTCTTT.

This clone came up once. Other DNA sequences in this sample translate to the same CDR3. The chain has TRBV5-1 and TRBJ2-7; 13 bases agree with TRBD2. The junction had 5 bases not matched to a gene; V was cut back by 1 base and J by 1 base. This CDR3 is 17 amino acids long. In germline, CDR1 is SGHRS, CDR2 YFSETQ. The CDR3 here is CASSLPLLAGGSYEQYF. CDR3 bases: TGCGCCAGCAGCTTGCCACTACTAGCGGGAGGGTCCTACGAGCAGTACTTC.

This clone showed up just once. The V call is TRBV6-5, the J call TRBJ2-7; D is perhaps TRBD2 (6 bases). The length of the CDR3 is 13 residues. Germline V CDR1 and CDR2: MNHEY, SVGAGI. Deletions cut 7 bases from V and 3 bases from J, with 13 bases between. The CDR3 bases are TGTGCCAGCATGGGGACTTACCACTACGAGCAGTACTTC. This sequence encodes CASMGTYHYEQYF.

The chain links TRBV27 to TRBJ1-1; possibly TRBD1 for D (6 bases). The germline CDR1 and CDR2 sequences are MNHEY and SMNVEV (reference sequence). V was shortened by 7 bases and J by 5 bases, with 23 bases between the two germline ends. The CDR3 spans 16 residues. The CDR3 sequence is CASNPYGTGLGTEAFF. The CDR3 coding sequence is TGTGCCAGCAACCCCTATGGCACAGGGCTGGGAACTGAAGCTTTCTTT.

The chain is built from TRBV23-1 and TRBJ2-3; unclear D gene. TRBV23-1 is known as an ORF, though its function is uncertain. This CDR3 has 14 residues. Between the trimmed V and J ends, which lost 3 bases and 5 bases, there was a span of 12 bases. The CDR3 loop is CASSHPGRKDTQYF. In DNA form, the CDR3 reads TGCGCCAGCAGTCACCCTGGTCGAAAAGATACGCAGTATTTT.

The CDR3 DNA reads as TGCGCCAGCAGCTTGGACGGGATTTTCTACAATGAGCAGTTCTTC. Translated: CASSLDGIFYNEQFF. The rearrangement uses TRBV5-1 and TRBJ2-1; possible D gene TRBD2, 5 bases. This CDR3 region has 15 residues. Germline V lookup: CDR1 SGHRS, CDR2 YFSETQ. With 0 bases removed from V and 3 bases from J, the gap between germline ends came to 10 bases.

V gene TRBV9 combines with J gene TRBJ1-5; D not resolved. This CDR3 spans 15 amino acids. CDR1 and CDR2 from the germline V gene are SGDLS and YYNGEE. V was trimmed by 4 bases and J by 3 bases, leaving 14 bases between them. The CDR3, as DNA: TGTGCCAGCAGCTCCGACGCAGGACTCAATCAGCCCCAGCATTTT. This translates into CASSSDAGLNQPQHF.

The chain has TRBV5-1 and TRBJ2-3; 12 positions agree with TRBD2. The CDR3 has 16 amino acids. J lost 2 bases, V lost 4 bases, and 5 bases had no gene match. CDR1 and CDR2 (germline): SGHRS, YFSETQ. The chain's CDR3 is CASSPGLAGTTDTQYF. The CDR3 DNA reads as TGCGCCAGCAGCCCCGGACTAGCGGGAACCACAGATACGCAGTATTTT.

The V call is TRBV11-3, the J call TRBJ2-6, with unresolved D. This CDR3 is built from 14 residues. Trimming shortened V by 6 bases and J by 3 bases, and 9 bases separated the two germline ends. CDR1 is SGHNT and CDR2 is YENEEA in the germline V gene. CDR3 sequence (DNA): TGTGCCAGCAGGGGTGCCGTTGGGGCCAACGTCCTGACTTTC. It translates to CASRGAVGANVLTF.